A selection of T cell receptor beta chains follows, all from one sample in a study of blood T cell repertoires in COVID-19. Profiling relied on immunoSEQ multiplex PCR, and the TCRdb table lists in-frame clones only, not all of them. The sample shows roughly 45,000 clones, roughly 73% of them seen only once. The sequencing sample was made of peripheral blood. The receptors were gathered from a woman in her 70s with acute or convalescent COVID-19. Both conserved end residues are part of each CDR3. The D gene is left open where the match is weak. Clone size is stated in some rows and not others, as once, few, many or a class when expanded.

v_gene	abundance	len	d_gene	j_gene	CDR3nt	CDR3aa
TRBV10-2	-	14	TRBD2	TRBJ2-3	TGCGCCAGCAGTGAGATGGCGGGGGGGGGTACGCAGTATTTT	CASSEMAGGGTQYF
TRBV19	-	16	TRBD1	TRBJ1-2	TGTGCCAGTAAAAAAGCGGGGACAGGGACCTACTATGGCTACACCTTC	CASKKAGTGTYYGYTF
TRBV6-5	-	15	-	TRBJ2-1	TGTGCCAGCAGATCAGGGGTAGGGGCCTACAATGAGCAGTTCTTC	CASRSGVGAYNEQFF
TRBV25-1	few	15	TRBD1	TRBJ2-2	TGTGCCAGCAGTGAAGGGGGACAGAGGACCGGGGAGCTGTTTTTT	CASSEGGQRTGELFF
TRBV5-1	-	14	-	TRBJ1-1	TGCGCCAGCAGCTTGGACGGGCGGGGCACTGAAGCTTTCTTT	CASSLDGRGTEAFF
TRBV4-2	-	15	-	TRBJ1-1	TGTGCCAGCAGCCAAGATACCAGGGGTGGAACTGAAGCTTTCTTT	CASSQDTRGGTEAFF
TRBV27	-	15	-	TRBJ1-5	TGTGCCAGCAGTTTATACGGGGTTTGGAATCAGCCCCAGCATTTT	CASSLYGVWNQPQHF
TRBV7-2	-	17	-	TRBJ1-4	TGTGCCAGCAGCTTATTAGGCAGGGGCACAACTAATGAAAAACTGTTTTTT	CASSLLGRGTTNEKLFF
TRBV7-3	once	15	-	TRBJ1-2	TGTGCCAGCAGCTTAGAGGGAGATGCCATGTATGGCTACACCTTC	CASSLEGDAMYGYTF
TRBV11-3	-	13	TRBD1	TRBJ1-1	TGTGCCAGCAGCCCCGGACAGGGCGCTGAAGCTTTCTTT	CASSPGQGAEAFF
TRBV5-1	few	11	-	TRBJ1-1	TGCGCCAGCAGGAGGAACACTGAAGCTTTCTTT	CASRRNTEAFF
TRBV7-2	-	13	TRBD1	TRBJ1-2	TGTGCCAGCAGCTCGGGACAGAACTATGGCTACACCTTC	CASSSGQNYGYTF
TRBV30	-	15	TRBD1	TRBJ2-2	TGTGCCTGGAGCGCCGGGACAGGGGTAGCCGGGGAGCTGTTTTTT	CAWSAGTGVAGELFF
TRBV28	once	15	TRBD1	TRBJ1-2	TGTGCCAGCAGAACACAGGGGGCTGGTAGCTATGGCTACACCTTC	CASRTQGAGSYGYTF
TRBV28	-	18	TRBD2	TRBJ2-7	TGTGCCAGCGGAGGGGTAGGGGCCCTACTAGCGGGAGTTTACGAGCAGTACTTC	CASGGVGALLAGVYEQYF
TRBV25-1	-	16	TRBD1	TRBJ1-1	TGTGCCAGCAGTGAATTCCAGGGGGGAATGAACACTGAAGCTTTCTTT	CASSEFQGGMNTEAFF
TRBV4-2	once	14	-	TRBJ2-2	TGTGCCAGCAGCCAAGACCTAAACACCGGGGAGCTGTTTTTT	CASSQDLNTGELFF
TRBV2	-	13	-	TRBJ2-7	TGTGCCAGCACCTCAGAACTACACTACGAGCAGTACTTC	CASTSELHYEQYF
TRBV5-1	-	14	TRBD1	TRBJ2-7	TGCGCCAGCAGCTTGGATGGACAGGGGAAGGAGCAGTACTTC	CASSLDGQGKEQYF
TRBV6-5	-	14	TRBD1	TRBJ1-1	TGTGCCAGCAGCGACGACAGGGCGGTCACTGAAGCTTTCTTT	CASSDDRAVTEAFF
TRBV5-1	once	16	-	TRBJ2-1	TGCGCCAGCAGCTCCCGGGGGGCCGCCTCCTACAATGAGCAGTTCTTC	CASSSRGAASYNEQFF
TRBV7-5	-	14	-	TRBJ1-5	TGTGCCAGAAGCCTATACAGGGGCAGGCAGCCCCAGCATTTT	CARSLYRGRQPQHF
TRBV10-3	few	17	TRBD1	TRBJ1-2	TGTGCCATCAGTGAGGTGGACAGGGGGATGATGGGAGGTGGCTACACCTTC	CAISEVDRGMMGGGYTF
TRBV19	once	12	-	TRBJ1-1	TGTGCCAGTAGTAACAGATACACTGAAGCTTTCTTT	CASSNRYTEAFF
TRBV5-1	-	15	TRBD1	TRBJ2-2	TGCGCCAGCAGCACCGGACAGGGAGGCACCGGGGAGCTGTTTTTT	CASSTGQGGTGELFF
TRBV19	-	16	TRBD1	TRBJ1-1	TGTGCCAGTAGTTTCGCCGGGACAGGCTTGAACACTGAAGCTTTCTTT	CASSFAGTGLNTEAFF
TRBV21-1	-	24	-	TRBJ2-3	TGTGCCAGCAGCAAAATTGACAGGGGGTTTTGTCTCAGGAATAACTACACTAGCACAGATACGCAGTATTTT	CASSKIDRGFCLRNNYTSTDTQYF
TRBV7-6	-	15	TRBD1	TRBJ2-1	TGTGCCAGCAGCAAAGGGGGCGCTCGGTACAATGAGCAGTTCTTC	CASSKGGARYNEQFF
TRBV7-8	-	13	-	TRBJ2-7	TGTGCCAGCAGCTTCGAGTGGAGGTACGAGCAGTACTTC	CASSFEWRYEQYF